The next 7 T cell receptor beta chains were all read from a single sample in a study of blood T cell repertoires in COVID-19. Profiling relied on immunoSEQ multiplex PCR, and the TCRdb table lists in-frame clones only, not all of them. This repertoire shows 200,000 to 250,000 clones, around 86% found once; its top ten account for about 4.1%. Sequencing was done on a sample of PBMCs or T cells enriched from blood (not recorded which). The receptor source for this set is a woman aged 35 to 49 with acute COVID-19.

The gene calls are TRBV5-4 and TRBJ2-4; 7 bases are shared with TRBD2. The CDR3 length is 14 residues. J was trimmed by 6 bases and V by 3 bases; bases with no gene match: 6. From germline, CDR1 is SGHNT and CDR2 YYREEE (reference sequence). CDR3 region: CASSWGGSGNIQYF. The CDR3 DNA reads TGTGCCAGCAGCTGGGGGGGTAGCGGAAACATTCAGTACTTC. Based on the CDR3 plus reference TRBV5-4 and TRBJ2-4, the full variable domain is ETGVTQSPTHLIKTRGQQVTLRCSSQSGHNTVSWYQQALGQGPQFIFQYYREEENGRGNFPPRFSGLQFPNYSSELNVNALELDDSALYLCASSWGGSGNIQYFGAGTRLSVL.

The rearrangement links TRBV5-1 to TRBJ2-3; D is unclear. CDR3 length equals 11 residues. Germline lookup yields CDR1 SGHRS and CDR2 YFSETQ. Trimming stripped 3 bases from V and 5 bases from J, with 4 bases between. This chain's CDR3 is CASSYLDTQYF. The CDR3, as DNA: TGCGCCAGCAGCTATCTAGATACGCAGTATTTT.

The chain couples TRBV6-5 to TRBJ1-1, with D hard to call. There are 12 residues in the CDR3. Trimming left V 7 bases short and J 8 bases short, with 14 bases between. Germline assignment: CDR1 MNHEY and CDR2 SVGAGI. The CDR3, as DNA: TGTGCCAGCACGGTTCGAACGGGGGAAGCTTTCTTT. This translates into CASTVRTGEAFF.

V gene TRBV28 combines with J gene TRBJ2-7, with 7 bases that match TRBD2. Germline V gives CDR1 MDHEN, CDR2 SYDVKM. Trimming cost V 5 bases and J 12 bases; bases outside gene matches: 10. There are 12 residues in the CDR3. CDR3 loop: CASSLEIGRPYF. The CDR3, as DNA: TGTGCCAGCAGTCTCGAAATCGGGAGGCCGTACTTC.

The chain combines TRBV29-1 with TRBJ1-1; a weak D match, TRBD1 (5 bases). Per germline, CDR1 SQVTM and CDR2 ANQGSEA. V lost 5 bases, J lost 4 bases, and 17 bases lay in between. The length of the CDR3 is 14 residues. The CDR3 protein is CSVTFRAGGTEAFF. The DNA for the CDR3 is TGCAGCGTTACCTTCAGGGCGGGGGGCACTGAAGCTTTCTTT.

The chain carries TRBV4-2 and TRBJ1-4; a possible D gene is TRBD1 (6 bases). This CDR3 has 17 residues. Germline V gene data show CDR1 as LGHNA and CDR2 as YNFKEQ. With 1 base removed from V and 3 bases from J, the gap between germline ends came to 15 bases. This CDR3 reads CASSQAIDRTPNEKLFF. As DNA, the CDR3 is TGTGCCAGCAGCCAAGCCATCGACAGGACCCCTAATGAAAAACTGTTTTTT.

Only one count was recorded for this clone. This chain connects TRBV28 to TRBJ2-2; TRBD2 aligns across 9 bases. The germline CDR1 and CDR2 sequences are MDHEN and SYDVKM. V was clipped by 8 bases and J by 4 bases; unmatched bases: 8. The CDR3 totals 15 residues. The CDR3 DNA follows: TGTGCCAGCGCACTAGCGGGTGATGGCACCGGGGAGCTGTTTTTT. Its protein product is CASALAGDGTGELFF.